This T cell receptor (beta chain) was recorded in a study of tumor and adjacent non-tumor tissue in lung cancer. A modified ARM-PCR protocol with three rounds of nested PCR amplified TCRbeta. TCRdb fed the multiplex PCR reads into MiXCR, producing one record per CDR3 protein. The sample yields 77,000 or so distinct CDR3 sequences, more than 60% seen once. As for this clonotype: What it recognizes is unknown. A read error is likely, as this CDR3 ends without the conserved phenylalanine or tryptophan.

No cell sorting was done before RNA was extracted from the tissue. Trimming cost V 0 bases and J 6 bases, with 12 bases left between them. Germline CDR1 and CDR2: MGHRA and YSYEKL. The CDR3 length is 15 residues. The study's findings and limits: Compared with tumor, normal lung showed significantly lower TCR diversity.

The chain joins TRBV4-1 to TRBJ1-5; D is uncertain. The receptor comes from a woman between 50 and 59 years old with non-small cell lung cancer. The sequenced sample consisted of lung tumor tissue. CDR3 sequence: CASSQDELRRQPQHL. In DNA form, the CDR3 reads TGCGCCAGCAGCCAAGATGAATTACGGCGTCAGCCCCAGCATCTT.